This is a list of T cell receptor beta chains from one sample in a study of radiotherapy plus CTLA-4 blockade in lung cancer. Only in-frame clones appear in the TCRdb table, and some are missing; sequencing was by immunoSEQ multiplex PCR. This sample has 90,000 or so clones, with 70% to 90% found just once. Source: peripheral blood, taken from a patient treated with radiotherapy plus ipilimumab. The receptors were gathered from a human donor with non-small cell lung cancer who had a partial response to radiotherapy plus ipilimumab. Both conserved end residues are part of each CDR3. The D gene is left open where the match is weak. Clone size is not always given. Where it is, it says once, few, many or a class for expanded clones.

v_call: TRBV28
j_call: TRBJ1-3
d_call: -
clone_size: few
cdr3_nt: -
cdr3_aa: CASSFGPGGSGNTIYF

v_call: TRBV6-6
j_call: TRBJ2-2
d_call: -
clone_size: -
cdr3_nt: TGTGCCAGCAGATTAACAGGGACGAACACCGGGGAGCTGTTTTTT
cdr3_aa: CASRLTGTNTGELFF

v_call: TRBV6-5
j_call: TRBJ1-5
d_call: TRBD1
clone_size: -
cdr3_nt: TGTGCCAGCAGTCAGGGGGGTAATAGCAATCAGCCCCAGCATTTT
cdr3_aa: CASSQGGNSNQPQHF

v_call: TRBV10-3
j_call: TRBJ1-3
d_call: -
clone_size: -
cdr3_nt: TGTGCCACCGACGGCTCCGCTAGCTCTGGAAACACCATATATTTT
cdr3_aa: CATDGSASSGNTIYF

v_call: TRBV6-6
j_call: TRBJ2-3
d_call: TRBD2
clone_size: -
cdr3_nt: TGTGCCAGCAGTTATGGGCTAGCGGGAGTATGGGATACGCAGTATTTT
cdr3_aa: CASSYGLAGVWDTQYF

v_call: TRBV4-1
j_call: TRBJ2-2
d_call: TRBD1
clone_size: -
cdr3_nt: TGCGCCAGCAGCCAAGATGGGACAGGGTGGGGCGGGGAGCTGTTTTTT
cdr3_aa: CASSQDGTGWGGELFF

v_call: TRBV28
j_call: TRBJ1-1
d_call: -
clone_size: few
cdr3_nt: TGTGCCAGCAGGCCAACCCAGACAGGTGGGTCAGCTTTCTTT
cdr3_aa: CASRPTQTGGSAFF

v_call: TRBV5-1
j_call: TRBJ2-2
d_call: -
clone_size: -
cdr3_nt: TGCGCCAGCAGCTTCCAGGGGCCATTTGGCCGGGTCACCGGGGAGCTGTTTTTT
cdr3_aa: CASSFQGPFGRVTGELFF

v_call: TRBV18
j_call: TRBJ1-5
d_call: -
clone_size: few
cdr3_nt: TGTGCCAGCTCACCCCATAGCAATCAGCCCCAGCATTTT
cdr3_aa: CASSPHSNQPQHF

v_call: TRBV11-1
j_call: TRBJ1-1
d_call: -
clone_size: -
cdr3_nt: TGTGCCAGCACCCCTAATTGGGGCGGTAACACTGAAGCTTTCTTT
cdr3_aa: CASTPNWGGNTEAFF

v_call: TRBV9
j_call: TRBJ2-2
d_call: TRBD1
clone_size: -
cdr3_nt: TGTGCCAGCAGCGGTTTAGGGGGCGGCACCGGGGAGCTGTTTTTT
cdr3_aa: CASSGLGGGTGELFF

v_call: TRBV7-2
j_call: TRBJ2-5
d_call: -
clone_size: -
cdr3_nt: TGTGCCAGCAGCCCACAGGGAAGAGAGACCCAGTACTTC
cdr3_aa: CASSPQGRETQYF

v_call: TRBV19
j_call: TRBJ2-6
d_call: -
clone_size: -
cdr3_nt: TGTGCCAGTGGAACGACAGCCTCCTCTGGGGCCAACGTCCTGACTTTC
cdr3_aa: CASGTTASSGANVLTF

v_call: TRBV5-1
j_call: TRBJ2-5
d_call: -
clone_size: once
cdr3_nt: TGCGCCAGCAGCTTGCAGGGGATGGAGACCCAGTACTTC
cdr3_aa: CASSLQGMETQYF

v_call: TRBV16
j_call: TRBJ1-6
d_call: -
clone_size: -
cdr3_nt: TGTGCCAGCAGCCAATCGGCCAACGGGACACCCCTCCACTTT
cdr3_aa: CASSQSANGTPLHF

v_call: TRBV6-1
j_call: TRBJ2-7
d_call: -
clone_size: -
cdr3_nt: TGTGCCAGCAGTGAAGCATGGACAGCAGCCTACGGGCAGTACTTC
cdr3_aa: CASSEAWTAAYGQYF

v_call: TRBV4-1
j_call: TRBJ1-3
d_call: TRBD1
clone_size: few
cdr3_nt: TGCGCCAGCAGCCAAGATGGGGGACAGTTCTCTGGAAACACCATATATTTT
cdr3_aa: CASSQDGGQFSGNTIYF

v_call: TRBV11-2
j_call: TRBJ2-1
d_call: -
clone_size: -
cdr3_nt: TGTGCCAGCAGCCTGTCAATGGGGCCCCCGGAGTACAATGAGCAGTTCTTC
cdr3_aa: CASSLSMGPPEYNEQFF

v_call: TRBV5-1
j_call: TRBJ1-2
d_call: -
clone_size: -
cdr3_nt: TGCGCCAGCAGCCCACACAGGGAGATTGGGTATGGCTACACCTTC
cdr3_aa: CASSPHREIGYGYTF

v_call: TRBV5-1
j_call: TRBJ2-1
d_call: TRBD2
clone_size: -
cdr3_nt: TGCGCCAGCAGCCCGATGACTAGCGGTACGTACAATGAGCAGTTCTTC
cdr3_aa: CASSPMTSGTYNEQFF

v_call: TRBV4-3
j_call: TRBJ1-3
d_call: -
clone_size: -
cdr3_nt: TGCGCCAGCAGCCAAGATCTAGAGGTTGGAGGAAACACCATATATTTT
cdr3_aa: CASSQDLEVGGNTIYF

v_call: TRBV30
j_call: TRBJ2-1
d_call: TRBD2
clone_size: few
cdr3_nt: TGTGCCTGGAGTATCGGGGCTAGCGGAAATTTAAAAAGGCAGTTCTTC
cdr3_aa: CAWSIGASGNLKRQFF

v_call: TRBV9
j_call: TRBJ2-1
d_call: -
clone_size: -
cdr3_nt: TGTGCCAGCAGCGTTTTTACTAGTGCACGTGAGCAGTTCTTC
cdr3_aa: CASSVFTSAREQFF